This TCR beta chain appears in the sequencing data of a study of blood T cell repertoires in COVID-19. Study-wide background: The samples span acute and convalescent COVID-19 from the United States, Italy and Spain. T cells, B-cell-depleted T cells, or PBMCs supplied cDNA or gDNA.

In the original workflow: Estimates of nucleated cell counts were drawn from the amplification of reference gene primers. The data were produced by immunoSEQ multiplex PCR, yet TCRdb's version contains in-frame clones alone and is incomplete. V and J calls and clone size come straight from that table; D and trimming were deduced from the DNA. The sample has hundreds of thousands of clones, 80% to 90% seen once. Germline-derived CDR1 and CDR2 are MNHEY and SVGAGI. The V end was cut by 6 bases, the J end by 1 base, with 16 bases between. The CDR3 contains 15 residues. This clone has a single count. This sequence originates from a woman in her forties or fifties with acute or convalescent COVID-19. Sequencing used peripheral blood. The V gene is TRBV6-5, the J gene TRBJ2-7; D is perhaps TRBD1 (7 bases). CDR3 region: CASSPQEGASYEQYF. CDR3 sequence (DNA): TGTGCCAGCAGCCCCCAGGAGGGGGCGTCCTACGAGCAGTACTTC.